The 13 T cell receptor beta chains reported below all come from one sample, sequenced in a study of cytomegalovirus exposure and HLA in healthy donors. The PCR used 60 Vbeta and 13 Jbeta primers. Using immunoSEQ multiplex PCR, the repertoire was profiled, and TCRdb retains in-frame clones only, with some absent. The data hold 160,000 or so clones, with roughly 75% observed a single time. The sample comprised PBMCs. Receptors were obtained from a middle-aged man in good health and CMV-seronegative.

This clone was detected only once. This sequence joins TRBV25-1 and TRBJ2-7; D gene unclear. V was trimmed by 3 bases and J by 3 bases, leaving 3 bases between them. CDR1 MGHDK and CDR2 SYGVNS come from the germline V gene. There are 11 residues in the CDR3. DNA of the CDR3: TGTGCCAGCAGTGACCACTACGAGCAGTACTTC. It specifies CASSDHYEQYF.

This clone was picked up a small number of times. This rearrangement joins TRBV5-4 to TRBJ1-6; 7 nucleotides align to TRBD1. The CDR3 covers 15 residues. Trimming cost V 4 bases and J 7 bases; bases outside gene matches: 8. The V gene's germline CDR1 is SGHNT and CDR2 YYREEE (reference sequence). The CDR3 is CASSARQGSNSPLHF. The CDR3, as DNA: TGTGCCAGCAGCGCACGACAGGGCTCAAATTCACCCCTCCACTTT.

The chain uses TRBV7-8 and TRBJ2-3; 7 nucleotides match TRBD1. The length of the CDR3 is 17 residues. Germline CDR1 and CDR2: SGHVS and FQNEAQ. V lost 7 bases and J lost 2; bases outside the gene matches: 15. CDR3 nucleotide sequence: TGTGCCAGCAACCGAAGGATTCAGGGGGTACCCACAGATACGCAGTATTTT. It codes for CASNRRIQGVPTDTQYF.

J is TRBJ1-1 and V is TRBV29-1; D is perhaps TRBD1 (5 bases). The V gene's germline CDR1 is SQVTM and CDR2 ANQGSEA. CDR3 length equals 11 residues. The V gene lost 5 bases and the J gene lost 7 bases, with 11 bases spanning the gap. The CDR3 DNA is TGCAGCGTTAGTACGACAGTTGAAGCTTTCTTT. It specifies CSVSTTVEAFF.

CDR3 protein: CASSQRQETFDGYTF. The CDR3 nucleotides are TGTGCCAGCAGCCAGAGACAGGAGACCTTCGATGGCTACACCTTC. The rearrangement uses TRBV5-6 and TRBJ1-2; D perhaps matches TRBD1 (6 bases). This CDR3 contains 15 residues. V was shortened by 4 bases and J by 6 bases, with 19 bases between the two germline ends. Germline V lookup: CDR1 SGHDT, CDR2 YYEEEE.

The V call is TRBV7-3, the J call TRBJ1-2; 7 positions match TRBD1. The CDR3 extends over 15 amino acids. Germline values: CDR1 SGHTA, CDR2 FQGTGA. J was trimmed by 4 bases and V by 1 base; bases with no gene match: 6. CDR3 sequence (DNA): TGTGCCAGCAGCTTAATGGTTGACAGGGCCTATGGCTACACCTTC. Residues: CASSLMVDRAYGYTF.

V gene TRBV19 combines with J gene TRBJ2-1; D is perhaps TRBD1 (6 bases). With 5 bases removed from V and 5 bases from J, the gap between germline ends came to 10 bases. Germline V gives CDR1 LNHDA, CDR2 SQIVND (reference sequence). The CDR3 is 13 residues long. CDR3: CASSRNRDNEQFF. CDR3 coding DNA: TGTGCCAGTAGTCGCAACAGGGACAATGAGCAGTTCTTC.

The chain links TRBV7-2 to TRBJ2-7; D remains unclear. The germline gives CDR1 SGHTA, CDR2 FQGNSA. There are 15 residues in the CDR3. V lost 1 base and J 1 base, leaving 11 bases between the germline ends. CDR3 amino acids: CASSLGQEISYEQYF. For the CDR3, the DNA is TGTGCCAGCAGCTTAGGGCAGGAAATATCCTACGAGCAGTACTTC.

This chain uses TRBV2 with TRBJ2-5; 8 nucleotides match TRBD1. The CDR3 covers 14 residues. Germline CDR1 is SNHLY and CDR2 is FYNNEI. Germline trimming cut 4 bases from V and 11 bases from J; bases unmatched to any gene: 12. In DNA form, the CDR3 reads TGTGCCAGCAGTGGAGGACAGGGAGTATGGGAGCAGTACTTC. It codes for CASSGGQGVWEQYF.

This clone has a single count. The CDR3 DNA follows: TGTGCCAGCAGCGTGAACTTAGCGGGAGGGAATGAGCAGTTCTTC. Amino acid sequence: CASSVNLAGGNEQFF. This chain uses TRBV9 with TRBJ2-1, with 11 bases lining up with TRBD2. CDR3 length: 15 residues. The germline V gene has CDR1 SGDLS and CDR2 YYNGEE. The junction had 5 bases not matched to a gene; V was cut back by 2 bases and J by 7 bases.

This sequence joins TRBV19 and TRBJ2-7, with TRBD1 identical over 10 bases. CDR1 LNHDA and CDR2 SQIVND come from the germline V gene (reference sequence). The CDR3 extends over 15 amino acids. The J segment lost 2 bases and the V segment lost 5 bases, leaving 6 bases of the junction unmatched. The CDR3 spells CASSGQGGATYEQYF. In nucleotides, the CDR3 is TGTGCCAGTAGTGGACAGGGGGGTGCCACCTACGAGCAGTACTTC.

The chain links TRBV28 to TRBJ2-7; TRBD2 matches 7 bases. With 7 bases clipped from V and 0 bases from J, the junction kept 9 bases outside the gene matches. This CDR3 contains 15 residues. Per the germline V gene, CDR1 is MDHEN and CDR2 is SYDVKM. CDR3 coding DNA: TGTGCCAGCAACACTGGAGCGGGGAGCTCCTACGAGCAGTACTTC. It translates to CASNTGAGSSYEQYF.

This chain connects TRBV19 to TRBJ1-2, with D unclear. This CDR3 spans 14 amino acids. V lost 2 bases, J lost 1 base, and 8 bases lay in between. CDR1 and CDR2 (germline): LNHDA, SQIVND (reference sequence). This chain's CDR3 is CASSIQRGNYGYTF. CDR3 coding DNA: TGTGCCAGTAGTATACAACGGGGTAACTATGGCTACACCTTC. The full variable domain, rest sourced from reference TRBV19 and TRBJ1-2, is DGGITQSPKYLFRKEGQNVTLSCEQNLNHDAMYWYRQDPGQGLRLIYYSQIVNDFQKGDIAEGYSVSREKKESFPLTVTSAQKNPTAFYLCASSIQRGNYGYTFGSGTRLTVV.